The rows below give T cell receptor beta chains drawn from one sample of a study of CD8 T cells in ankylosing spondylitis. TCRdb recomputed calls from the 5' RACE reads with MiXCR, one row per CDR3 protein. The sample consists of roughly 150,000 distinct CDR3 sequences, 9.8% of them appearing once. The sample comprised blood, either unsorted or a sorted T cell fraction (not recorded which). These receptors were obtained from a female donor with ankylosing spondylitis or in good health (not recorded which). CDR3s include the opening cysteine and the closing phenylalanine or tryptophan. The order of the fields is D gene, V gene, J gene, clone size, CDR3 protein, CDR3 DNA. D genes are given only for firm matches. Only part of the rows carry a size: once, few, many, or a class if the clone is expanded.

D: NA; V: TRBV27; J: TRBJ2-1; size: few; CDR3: CASSFSIGYNEQFF; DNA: TGTGCCAGCAGTTTTAGTATAGGCTACAATGAGCAGTTCTTC
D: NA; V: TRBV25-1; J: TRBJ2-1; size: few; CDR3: CASSEYVPDEQFF; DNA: TGTGCCAGCAGTGAATATGTCCCCGATGAGCAGTTCTTC
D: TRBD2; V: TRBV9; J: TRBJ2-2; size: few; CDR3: CASSVAVAGEAGELFF; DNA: TGTGCCAGCAGCGTAGCTGTAGCGGGAGAGGCCGGGGAGCTGTTTTTT
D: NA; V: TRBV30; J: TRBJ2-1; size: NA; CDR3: CAWSAFPSHEQFF; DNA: TGTGCCTGGAGTGCCTTCCCGTCGCATGAGCAGTTCTTC
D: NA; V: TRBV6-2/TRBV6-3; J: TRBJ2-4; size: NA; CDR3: CASSRYEWVDIQYF; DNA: TGTGCCAGCAGCCGATATGAATGGGTAGACATTCAGTACTTC
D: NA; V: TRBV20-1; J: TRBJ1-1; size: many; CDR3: CSSIPLGGNTEAFF; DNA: TGCAGTTCAATTCCCCTAGGTGGGAACACTGAAGCTTTCTTT
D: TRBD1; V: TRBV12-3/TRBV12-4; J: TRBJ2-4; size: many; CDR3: CASSLTGGMDIQYF; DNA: TGTGCCAGCAGTTTGACAGGGGGAATGGACATTCAGTACTTC
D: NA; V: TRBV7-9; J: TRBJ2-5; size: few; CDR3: CASSLGSAQYF; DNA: TGTGCCAGCAGCTTAGGATCGGCCCAGTACTTC
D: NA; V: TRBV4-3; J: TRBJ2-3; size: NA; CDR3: CASSQQHRTDTQYF; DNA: TGCGCCAGCAGCCAACAGCACCGCACAGATACGCAGTATTTT
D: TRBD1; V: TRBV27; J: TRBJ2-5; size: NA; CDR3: CASKTQSGQGAETQYF; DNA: TGTGCCAGCAAAACGCAATCGGGACAGGGGGCAGAGACCCAGTACTTC
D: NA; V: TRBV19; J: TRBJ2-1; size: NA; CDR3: CASSIARGSRNEQFF; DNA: TGTGCCAGTAGTATAGCTAGAGGGAGTCGGAATGAGCAGTTCTTC
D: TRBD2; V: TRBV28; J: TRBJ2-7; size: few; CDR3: CASRVPNPSGEQYF; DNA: TGTGCCAGCAGGGTGCCAAATCCTAGCGGCGAGCAGTACTTC
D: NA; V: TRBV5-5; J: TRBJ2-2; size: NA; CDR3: CASGSGSSGELFF; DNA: TGTGCCAGCGGCTCCGGATCCTCCGGGGAGCTGTTTTTT
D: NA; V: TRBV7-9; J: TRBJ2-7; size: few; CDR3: CASSQGGATYEQYF; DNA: TGTGCCAGCAGCCAGGGCGGCGCGACCTACGAGCAGTACTTC
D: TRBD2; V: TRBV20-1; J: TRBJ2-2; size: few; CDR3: CSARLAGDFAGELFF; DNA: TGCAGTGCTAGACTCGCGGGAGATTTTGCCGGGGAGCTGTTTTTT
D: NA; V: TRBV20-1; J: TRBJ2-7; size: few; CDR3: CSATSPNEQYF; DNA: TGCAGTGCCACTAGCCCCAACGAGCAGTACTTC
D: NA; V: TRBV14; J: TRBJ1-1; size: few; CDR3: CASSHLNDGFGAFF; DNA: TGTGCCAGCAGCCACCTTAATGACGGGTTCGGGGCTTTCTTT
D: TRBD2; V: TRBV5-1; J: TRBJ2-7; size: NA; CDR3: CASSFLGGAPYEQYF; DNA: TGCGCCAGCAGCTTCCTCGGGGGGGCTCCTTACGAGCAGTACTTC
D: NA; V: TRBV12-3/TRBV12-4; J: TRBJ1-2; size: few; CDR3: CASSPTGSGGYGYTF; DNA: TGTGCCAGCAGCCCCACAGGGAGTGGAGGTTATGGCTACACCTTC
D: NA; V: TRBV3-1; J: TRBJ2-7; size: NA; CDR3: CASSQSPAVPYEQYF; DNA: TGTGCCAGCAGCCAGAGCCCAGCCGTTCCCTACGAGCAGTACTTC
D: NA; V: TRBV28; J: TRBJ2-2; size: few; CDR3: CASSRRDAANTGELFF; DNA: TGTGCCAGCAGTCGGCGGGACGCCGCGAACACCGGGGAGCTGTTTTTT
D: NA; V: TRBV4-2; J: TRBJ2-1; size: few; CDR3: CASSQDGTEQFF; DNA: TGTGCCAGCAGCCAAGACGGGACAGAGCAGTTCTTC
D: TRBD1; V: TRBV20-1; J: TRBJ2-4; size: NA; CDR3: CSARDRGNIQYF; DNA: TGCAGTGCTAGGGACAGGGGAAACATTCAGTACTTC
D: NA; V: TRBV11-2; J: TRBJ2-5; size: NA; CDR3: CASSLDRMTRERETQYF; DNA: TGTGCCAGCAGCTTAGATCGCATGACTAGAGAGAGAGAGACCCAGTACTTC
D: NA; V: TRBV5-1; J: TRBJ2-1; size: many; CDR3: CASSPEAGWDNEQFF; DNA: TGCGCCAGCAGTCCGGAGGCGGGTTGGGACAATGAGCAGTTCTTC
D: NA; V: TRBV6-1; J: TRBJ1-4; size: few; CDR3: CATAGGPTNEKLFF; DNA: TGTGCCACTGCCGGAGGGCCCACTAATGAAAAACTGTTTTTT
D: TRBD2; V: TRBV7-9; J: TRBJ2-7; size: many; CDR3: CASSSTSGRGIYEQYF; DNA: TGTGCCAGCAGCTCGACTAGCGGGAGAGGTATTTACGAGCAGTACTTC
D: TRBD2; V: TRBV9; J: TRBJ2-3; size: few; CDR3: CASSVGSGGGSTDTQYF; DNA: TGTGCCAGCAGCGTAGGATCTGGGGGGGGTAGCACAGATACGCAGTATTTT
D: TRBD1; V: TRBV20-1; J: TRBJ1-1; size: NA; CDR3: CSARRTGPNPALGTEAFF; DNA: TGCAGTGCTAGAAGGACAGGACCAAATCCCGCCCTGGGCACTGAAGCTTTCTTT
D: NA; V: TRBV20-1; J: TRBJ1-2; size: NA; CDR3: CSARDPGNYGYTF; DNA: TGCAGTGCTAGAGATCCCGGCAACTATGGCTACACCTTC
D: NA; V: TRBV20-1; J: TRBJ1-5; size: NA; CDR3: CSVGEGNRHIMHF; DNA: NA
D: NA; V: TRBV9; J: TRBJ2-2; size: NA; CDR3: CASSVGGATGELFF; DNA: TGTGCCAGCAGCGTAGGGGGGGCCACCGGGGAGCTGTTTTTT
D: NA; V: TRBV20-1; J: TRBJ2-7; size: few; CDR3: CSALDSYEQYF; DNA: TGCAGTGCCCTGGACTCCTACGAGCAGTACTTC
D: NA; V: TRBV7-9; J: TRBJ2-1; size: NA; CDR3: CASSFVESYNEQFF; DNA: TGTGCCAGCAGCTTTGTAGAATCTTACAATGAGCAGTTCTTC
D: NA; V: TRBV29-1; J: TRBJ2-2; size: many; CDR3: CSVVLGQLGTGELFF; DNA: TGCAGCGTTGTATTAGGGCAACTCGGCACCGGGGAGCTGTTTTTT
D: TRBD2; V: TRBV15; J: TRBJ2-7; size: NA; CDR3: CATKGGASSTYEQYF; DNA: TGTGCCACTAAGGGAGGGGCTTCTTCGACCTACGAGCAGTACTTC
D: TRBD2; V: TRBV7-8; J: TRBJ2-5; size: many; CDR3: CASKSAGAGVQETQYF; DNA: TGTGCCAGCAAGTCGGCGGGAGCAGGTGTTCAAGAGACCCAGTACTTC
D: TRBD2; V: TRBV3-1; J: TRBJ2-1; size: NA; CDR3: CASSKQGLGGFSYNEQFF; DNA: TGTGCCTCCAGCAAGCAGGGACTAGGGGGTTTCTCCTACAATGAGCAGTTCTTC
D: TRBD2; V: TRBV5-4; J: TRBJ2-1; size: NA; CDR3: CASSLTSDNEQFF; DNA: TGTGCCAGCAGCTTGACTAGCGACAATGAGCAGTTCTTC
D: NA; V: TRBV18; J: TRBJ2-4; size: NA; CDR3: CASSPPEGRNKNIQYF; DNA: TGTGCCAGCTCACCACCGGAAGGGAGAAACAAGAACATTCAGTACTTC
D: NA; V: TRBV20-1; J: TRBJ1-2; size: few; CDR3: CSAAVVDGYTF; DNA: TGCAGTGCTGCCGTCGTGGATGGCTACACCTTC
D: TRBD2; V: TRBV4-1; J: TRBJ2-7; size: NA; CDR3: CASSHRLADYEQYF; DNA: TGCGCCAGCAGCCATAGACTAGCAGACTACGAGCAGTACTTC
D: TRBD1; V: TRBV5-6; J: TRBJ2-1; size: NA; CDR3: CAMGPGRLGTDYNEQFF; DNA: TGTGCCATGGGCCCCGGGCGTTTAGGGACAGATTACAATGAGCAGTTCTTC
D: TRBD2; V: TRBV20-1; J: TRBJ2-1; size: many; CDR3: CSAIPAGGPNEQFF; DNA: TGCAGTGCTATCCCGGCGGGAGGGCCGAATGAGCAGTTCTTC
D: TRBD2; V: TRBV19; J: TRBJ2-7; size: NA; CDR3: CASSMLREGQYEQYF; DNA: TGTGCCAGTAGTATGCTACGGGAGGGCCAGTACGAGCAGTACTTC
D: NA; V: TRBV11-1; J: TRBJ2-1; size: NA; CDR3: CASSLDRARSYNEQFF; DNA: TGTGCCAGCAGCTTAGACCGGGCTAGGTCCTACAATGAGCAGTTCTTC
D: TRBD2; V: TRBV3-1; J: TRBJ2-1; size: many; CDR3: CASSQARLAGGPPYNEQFF; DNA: TGTGCCAGCAGCCAAGCACGACTAGCGGGAGGTCCACCCTACAATGAGCAGTTCTTC
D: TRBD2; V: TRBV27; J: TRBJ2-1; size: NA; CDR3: CASGVAGSLYNEQFF; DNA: TGTGCCAGCGGAGTAGCGGGATCGCTTTACAATGAGCAGTTCTTC
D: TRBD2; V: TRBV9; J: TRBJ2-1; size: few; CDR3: CASSVASGLADEQFF; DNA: TGTGCCAGCAGCGTTGCATCTGGACTAGCCGATGAGCAGTTCTTC
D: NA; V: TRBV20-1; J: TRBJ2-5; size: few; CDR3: CSASGDSTETQYF; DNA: TGCAGTGCTAGTGGGGACTCAACGGAGACCCAGTACTTC
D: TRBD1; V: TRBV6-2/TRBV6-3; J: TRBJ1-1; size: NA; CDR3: CASSYRSGTGDNTEAFF; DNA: TGTGCCAGCAGTTACAGGTCCGGGACAGGAGATAACACTGAAGCTTTCTTT